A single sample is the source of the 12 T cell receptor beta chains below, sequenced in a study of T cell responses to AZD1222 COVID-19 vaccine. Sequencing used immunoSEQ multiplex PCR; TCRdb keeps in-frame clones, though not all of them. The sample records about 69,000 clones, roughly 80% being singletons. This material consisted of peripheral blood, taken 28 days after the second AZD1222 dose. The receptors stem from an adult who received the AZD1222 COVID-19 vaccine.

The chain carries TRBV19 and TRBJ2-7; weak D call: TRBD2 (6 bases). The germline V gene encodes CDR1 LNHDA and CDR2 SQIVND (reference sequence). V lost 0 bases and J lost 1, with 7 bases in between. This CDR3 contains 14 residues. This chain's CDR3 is CASSIEEGSYEQYF. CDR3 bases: TGTGCCAGTAGTATAGAGGAGGGGTCCTACGAGCAGTACTTC.

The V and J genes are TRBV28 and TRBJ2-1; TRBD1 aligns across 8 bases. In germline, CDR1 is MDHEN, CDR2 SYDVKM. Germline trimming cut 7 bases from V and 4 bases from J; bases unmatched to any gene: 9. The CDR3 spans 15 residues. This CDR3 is CASKNQGAPYNEQFF. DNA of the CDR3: TGTGCCAGCAAAAACCAGGGGGCTCCTTACAATGAGCAGTTCTTC.

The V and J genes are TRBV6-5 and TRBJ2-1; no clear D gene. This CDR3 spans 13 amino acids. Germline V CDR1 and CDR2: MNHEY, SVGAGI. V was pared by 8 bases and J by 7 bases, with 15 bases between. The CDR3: CASSPPGKNEQFF. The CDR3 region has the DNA TGTGCCAGCTCTCCGCCGGGTAAAAATGAGCAGTTCTTC.

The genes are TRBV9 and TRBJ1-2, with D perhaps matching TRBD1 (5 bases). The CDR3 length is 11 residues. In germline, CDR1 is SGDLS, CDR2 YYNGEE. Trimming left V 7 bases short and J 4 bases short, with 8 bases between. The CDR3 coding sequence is TGTGCCAGCGAGGGACGCTATGGCTACACCTTC. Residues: CASEGRYGYTF.

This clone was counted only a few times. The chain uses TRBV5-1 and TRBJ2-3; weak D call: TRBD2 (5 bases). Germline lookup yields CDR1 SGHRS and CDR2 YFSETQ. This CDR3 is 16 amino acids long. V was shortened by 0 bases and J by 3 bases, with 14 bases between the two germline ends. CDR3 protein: CASSLAIGLGTDTQYF. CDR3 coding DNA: TGCGCCAGCAGCTTGGCCATCGGACTGGGGACAGATACGCAGTATTTT.

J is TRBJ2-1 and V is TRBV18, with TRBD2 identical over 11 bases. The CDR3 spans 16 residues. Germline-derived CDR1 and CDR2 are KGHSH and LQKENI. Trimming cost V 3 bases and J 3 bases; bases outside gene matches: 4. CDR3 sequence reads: CASSPPSGRYYNEQFF. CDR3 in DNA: TGTGCCAGCTCACCCCCTAGCGGGAGGTACTACAATGAGCAGTTCTTC.

The CDR3 sequence is CAWSTSGGYEQYF. CDR3 nucleotides: TGTGCCTGGAGTACTAGCGGGGGATACGAGCAGTACTTC. The chain recombines TRBV30 with TRBJ2-7, with 11 nucleotides matching TRBD2. The trim removed 2 bases at V and 4 bases at J, leaving 1 base unmatched. CDR3 length: 13 amino acids. CDR1 and CDR2 from the germline V gene are GTSNPN and SVGIG (reference sequence).

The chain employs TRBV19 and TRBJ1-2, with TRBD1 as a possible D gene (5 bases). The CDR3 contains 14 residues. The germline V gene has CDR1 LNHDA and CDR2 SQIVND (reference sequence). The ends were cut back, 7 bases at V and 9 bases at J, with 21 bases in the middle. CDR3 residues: CASTPIVGELRYTF. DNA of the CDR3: TGTGCCAGTACTCCAATTGTGGGGGAATTGCGCTACACCTTC.

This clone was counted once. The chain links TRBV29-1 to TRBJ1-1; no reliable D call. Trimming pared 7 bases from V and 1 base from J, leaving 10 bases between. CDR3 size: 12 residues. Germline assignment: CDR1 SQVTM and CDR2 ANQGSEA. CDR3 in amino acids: CSAMTANTEAFF. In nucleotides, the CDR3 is TGCAGCGCGATGACGGCGAACACTGAAGCTTTCTTT.

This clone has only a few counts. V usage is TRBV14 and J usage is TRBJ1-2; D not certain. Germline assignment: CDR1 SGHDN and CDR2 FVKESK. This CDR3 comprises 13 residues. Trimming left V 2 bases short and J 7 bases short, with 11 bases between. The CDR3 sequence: CASSQRIGGGYTF. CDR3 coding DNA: TGTGCCAGCAGCCAAAGGATTGGTGGTGGCTACACCTTC.

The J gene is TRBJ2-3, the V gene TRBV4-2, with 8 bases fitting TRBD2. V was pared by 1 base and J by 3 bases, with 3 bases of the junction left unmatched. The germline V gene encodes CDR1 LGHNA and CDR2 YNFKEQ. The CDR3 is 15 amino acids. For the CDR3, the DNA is TGTGCCAGCAGCCAAGCGGGGGGGCCGACAGATACGCAGTATTTT. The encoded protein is CASSQAGGPTDTQYF.

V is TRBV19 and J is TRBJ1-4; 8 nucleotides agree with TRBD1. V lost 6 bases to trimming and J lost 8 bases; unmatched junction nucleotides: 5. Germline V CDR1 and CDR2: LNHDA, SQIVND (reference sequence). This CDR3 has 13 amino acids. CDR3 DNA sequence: TGTGCCAGTAGGGACAGGGTGGGCGAAAAACTGTTTTTT. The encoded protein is CASRDRVGEKLFF.